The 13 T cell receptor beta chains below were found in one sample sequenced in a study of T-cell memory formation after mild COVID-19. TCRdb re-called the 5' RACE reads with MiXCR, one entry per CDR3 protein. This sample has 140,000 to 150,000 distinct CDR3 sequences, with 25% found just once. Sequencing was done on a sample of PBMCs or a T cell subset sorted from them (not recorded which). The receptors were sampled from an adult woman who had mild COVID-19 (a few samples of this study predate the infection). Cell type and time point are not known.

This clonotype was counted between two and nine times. CDR3 residues: CASSLWPNTGELFF. As DNA, the CDR3 is TGTGCCAGCAGTTTGTGGCCGAACACCGGGGAGCTGTTTTTT. The chain couples TRBV12-3 or TRBV12-4 to TRBJ2-2; no reliable D call. The CDR3 length is 14 residues. V gave up 3 bases and J gave up 0 bases, with 5 bases separating them.

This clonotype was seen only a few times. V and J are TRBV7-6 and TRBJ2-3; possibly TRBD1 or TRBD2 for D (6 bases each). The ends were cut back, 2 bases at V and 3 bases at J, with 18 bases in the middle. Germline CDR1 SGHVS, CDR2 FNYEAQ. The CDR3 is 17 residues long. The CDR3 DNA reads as TGTGCCAGCAGCTTACCCCTCGCGAGGGGGGAGACAGATACGCAGTATTTT. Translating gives CASSLPLARGETDTQYF.

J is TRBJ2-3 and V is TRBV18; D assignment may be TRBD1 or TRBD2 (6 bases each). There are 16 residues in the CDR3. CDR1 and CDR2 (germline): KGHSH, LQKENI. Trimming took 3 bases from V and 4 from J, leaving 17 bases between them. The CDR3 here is CASSPPGGGVADTQYF. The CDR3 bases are TGTGCCAGCTCACCGCCCGGGGGCGGGGTCGCAGATACGCAGTATTTT.

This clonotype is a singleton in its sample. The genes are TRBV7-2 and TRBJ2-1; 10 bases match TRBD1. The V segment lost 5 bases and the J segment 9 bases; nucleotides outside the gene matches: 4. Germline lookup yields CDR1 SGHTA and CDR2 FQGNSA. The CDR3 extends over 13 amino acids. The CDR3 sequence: CASSHGTGVEQFF. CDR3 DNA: TGTGCCAGCAGCCATGGGACAGGGGTTGAGCAGTTCTTC.

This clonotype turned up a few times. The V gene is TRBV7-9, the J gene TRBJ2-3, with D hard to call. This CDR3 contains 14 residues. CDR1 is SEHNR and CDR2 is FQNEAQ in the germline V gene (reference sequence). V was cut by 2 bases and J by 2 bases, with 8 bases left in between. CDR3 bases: TGTGCCAGCAGCTTACCGTTCGACACAGATACGCAGTATTTT. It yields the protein CASSLPFDTDTQYF.

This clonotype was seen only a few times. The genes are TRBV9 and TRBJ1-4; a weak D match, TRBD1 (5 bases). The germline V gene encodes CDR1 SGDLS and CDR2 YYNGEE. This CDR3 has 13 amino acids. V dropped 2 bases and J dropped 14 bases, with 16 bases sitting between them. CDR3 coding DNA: TGTGCCAGCAGCGTGGGGGACGCCCCGACTCTGTTTTTT. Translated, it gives CASSVGDAPTLFF.

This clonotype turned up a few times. The CDR3 loop is CASSEASWHEQYF. The CDR3 coding sequence is TGTGCCAGCAGTGAAGCTTCGTGGCACGAGCAGTACTTC. The chain is built from TRBV6-1 and TRBJ2-7; D not resolved. The CDR3 length is 13 residues. CDR1 MNHNS and CDR2 SASEGT come from the germline V gene. V lost 0 bases and J 5 bases, leaving 8 bases between the germline ends.

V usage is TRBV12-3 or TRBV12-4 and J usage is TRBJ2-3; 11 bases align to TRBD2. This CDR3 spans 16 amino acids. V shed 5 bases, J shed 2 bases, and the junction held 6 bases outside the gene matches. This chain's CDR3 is CASSPGLAGPTDTQYF. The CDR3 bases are TGTGCCAGCAGTCCCGGACTAGCGGGTCCCACAGATACGCAGTATTTT.

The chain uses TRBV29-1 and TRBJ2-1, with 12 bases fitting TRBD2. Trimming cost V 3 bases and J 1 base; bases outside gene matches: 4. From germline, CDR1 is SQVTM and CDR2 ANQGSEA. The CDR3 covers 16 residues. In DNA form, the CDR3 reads TGCAGCGTTGATTCCGGGACTAGCGGGTCCTACAATGAGCAGTTCTTC. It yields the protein CSVDSGTSGSYNEQFF.

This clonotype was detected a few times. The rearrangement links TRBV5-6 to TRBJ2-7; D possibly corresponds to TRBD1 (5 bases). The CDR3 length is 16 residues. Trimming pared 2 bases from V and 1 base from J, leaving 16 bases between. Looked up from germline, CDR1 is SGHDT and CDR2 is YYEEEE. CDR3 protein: CASSLDLQGTSYEQYF. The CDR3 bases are TGTGCCAGCAGCTTAGATTTGCAGGGTACGTCCTACGAGCAGTACTTC.

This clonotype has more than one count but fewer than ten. The CDR3 nucleotides read TGTGCCAGCAGCTTTGACAGGGCTAATTCACCCCTCCACTTT. It specifies CASSFDRANSPLHF. The chain carries TRBV5-5 and TRBJ1-6; TRBD1 matches 7 bases. The CDR3 covers 14 residues. Trimming cost V 2 bases and J 6 bases; bases outside gene matches: 2. CDR1 and CDR2 from the germline V gene are SGHKS and YYEKEE (reference sequence).

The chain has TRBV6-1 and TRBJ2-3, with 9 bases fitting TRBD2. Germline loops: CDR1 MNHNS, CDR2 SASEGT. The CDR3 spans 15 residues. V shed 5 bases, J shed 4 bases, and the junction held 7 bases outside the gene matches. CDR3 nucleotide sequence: TGTGCCAGCAGTCTTAGTAGCGGGGGCCCAGATACGCAGTATTTT. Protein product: CASSLSSGGPDTQYF.

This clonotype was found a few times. Written as DNA, the CDR3 is TGTGCCAGCAGCACCCTAGGAGGGCGTTCCGATACGCAGTATTTT. Translating gives CASSTLGGRSDTQYF. The genes are TRBV7-2 and TRBJ2-3; TRBD2 is a possible D gene (6 bases). Germline-derived CDR1 and CDR2 are SGHTA and FQGNSA. The CDR3 covers 15 residues. The V end was cut by 5 bases, the J end by 6 bases, with 18 bases between.